A single sample is the source of the 9 T cell receptor beta chains below, sequenced in a study of blood T cell repertoires in COVID-19. Assay used: immunoSEQ multiplex PCR; TCRdb lists only in-frame clones, some missing. The repertoire holds hundreds of thousands of clones, with over 75% as singletons. Sequences were obtained from PBMCs or T cells enriched from blood (not recorded which). These receptors all come from a man younger than 45 who had recovered from COVID-19.

The chain uses TRBV7-9 and TRBJ2-1, with TRBD1 matching over 8 bases. This CDR3 comprises 18 residues. Germline values: CDR1 SEHNR, CDR2 FQNEAQ (reference sequence). V gave up 5 bases and J gave up 5 bases; unmatched junction bases: 17. The CDR3 loop reads CASSLEPGQGSRDNEQFF. DNA of the CDR3: TGTGCCAGCAGCCTCGAGCCCGGACAGGGATCTCGGGACAATGAGCAGTTCTTC.

The J gene is TRBJ2-5, the V gene TRBV7-9; tentatively, D is TRBD1 (5 bases). This CDR3 is 15 amino acids long. V shed 5 bases and J shed 2 bases, with 15 bases lying between them. Looked up from germline, CDR1 is SEHNR and CDR2 is FQNEAQ (reference sequence). The CDR3 sequence is CASSPKMTVQETQYF. CDR3 nucleotides: TGTGCCAGCAGCCCCAAGATGACAGTACAAGAGACCCAGTACTTC.

This chain joins TRBV25-1 and TRBJ2-7; the D gene is possibly TRBD2 (5 bases). Looked up from germline, CDR1 is MGHDK and CDR2 is SYGVNS. The CDR3 is made up of 16 amino acids. The V end was cut by 2 bases, the J end by 3 bases, with 17 bases between. The CDR3 sequence: CASSEGEERTDYEQYF. CDR3 DNA: TGTGCCAGCAGTGAAGGGGAAGAGCGGACGGACTACGAGCAGTACTTC.

The V call is TRBV28, the J call TRBJ2-7, with TRBD1 identical over 7 bases. The CDR3 length is 15 residues. The V gene end was trimmed by 4 bases and the J gene end by 4 bases; junction bases not matched to a gene: 10. Germline CDR1 MDHEN, CDR2 SYDVKM. CDR3 region: CASSSPPGQSYEQYF. The CDR3 DNA is TGTGCCAGCAGTTCCCCTCCGGGACAGAGTTACGAGCAGTACTTC.

In this sample, this clone turned up once. The genes are TRBV28 and TRBJ2-7; TRBD2 matches at 8 bases. The CDR3 length is 13 residues. J lost 4 bases, V lost 5 bases, and 4 bases had no gene match. Germline values: CDR1 MDHEN, CDR2 SYDVKM. The CDR3 region is CASSNGRGYEQYF. CDR3 coding DNA: TGTGCCAGCAGTAACGGGAGGGGATACGAGCAGTACTTC.

The rearrangement joins TRBV7-9 to TRBJ2-7, with 8 bases identical to TRBD1. CDR3 size: 15 residues. Germline V lookup: CDR1 SEHNR, CDR2 FQNEAQ (reference sequence). J gave up 3 bases and V 4 bases, and 8 bases lay outside the gene matches. The CDR3: CASSWGAGGHYEQYF. CDR3 DNA sequence: TGTGCCAGCAGCTGGGGGGCAGGGGGCCACTACGAGCAGTACTTC.

This chain joins TRBV6-1 and TRBJ2-7, with D possibly matching TRBD1 (5 bases). The CDR3 extends over 14 amino acids. Germline V gene lookup returns CDR1 MNHNS and CDR2 SASEGT. V was shortened by 3 bases and J by 3 bases, with 12 bases between the two germline ends. CDR3 protein: CASSDTGHNYEQYF. CDR3 nucleotides: TGTGCCAGCAGTGACACAGGACACAACTACGAGCAGTACTTC.

This clone was detected once. V and J are TRBV2 and TRBJ2-1; TRBD1 agrees at 7 bases. The germline CDR1 and CDR2 sequences are SNHLY and FYNNEI. V lost 6 bases to trimming and J lost 0 bases; unmatched junction nucleotides: 5. The CDR3 consists of 15 residues. The CDR3 DNA is TGTGCCAGCAGGGACAGGTCAAGCTCCTACAATGAGCAGTTCTTC. It encodes CASRDRSSSYNEQFF.

This clone was recorded a few times. The V call is TRBV5-1, the J call TRBJ2-7; D may be TRBD2 (5 bases). CDR1 is SGHRS, CDR2 YFSETQ, per germline. V lost 0 bases, J lost 5 bases, and 12 bases lay in between. This CDR3 contains 14 residues. In DNA form, the CDR3 reads TGCGCCAGCAGCTTGGAACTTAGCGCCCACGAGCAGTACTTC. Encoded protein: CASSLELSAHEQYF.